What follows describes a single T cell receptor (beta chain). This sample is part of a study of blood T cell repertoires in COVID-19. The assay was immunoSEQ multiplex PCR, and TCRdb's table has in-frame clones only and misses some. The table records approximately 220,000 clones, roughly 90% of them present only once. Sequencing used PBMCs or T cells enriched from blood (not recorded which). The receptor was isolated from a young woman with acute COVID-19.

Here the CDR3 DNA reads TGTGCCAGCAGCCAAGATCGCCAGGGATGGAGGGGTGGCTACACCTTC. This sequence encodes CASSQDRQGWRGGYTF. V is TRBV3-1 (or the pseudogene TRBV3-2) and J is TRBJ1-2; TRBD1 is a possible D gene (5 bases). This CDR3 contains 16 residues. Trimming removed 0 bases from V and 7 bases from J, with 18 bases in between. The germline V gene encodes CDR1 LGHDT and CDR2 YNNKEL (reference sequence).